The 27 T cell receptor beta chains in this list originate from one sample, sequenced in a study of blood T cell repertoires in COVID-19. Produced via immunoSEQ multiplex PCR; TCRdb's table is partial and in-frame only. The table records roughly 68,000 clones, 87% of them present only once. The sample taken for sequencing was peripheral blood. The receptors were sampled from a woman aged 45-65 years with COVID-19, enrolled during active disease.

The CDR3 DNA is TGTGCCAGCAGCCAAGATCGGGGGTCCGGGGCCGGGGAGCTGTTTTTT. Its protein is CASSQDRGSGAGELFF. The chain links TRBV4-2 to TRBJ2-2; D is possibly TRBD2 (6 bases). This CDR3 is 16 amino acids long. V was pared by 0 bases and J by 6 bases, with 14 bases between. Germline values: CDR1 LGHNA, CDR2 YNFKEQ.

This clone has only one observation. The chain is built from TRBV5-8 and TRBJ2-7; TRBD2 might be the D (5 bases). CDR1 is SGHTS, CDR2 YDEGEE, per germline. The CDR3 spans 14 residues. The germline V and J ends were trimmed by 6 bases and 2 bases, with 15 bases remaining between them. Here the CDR3 reads CASTRRSGAYEQYF. In DNA, the CDR3 is TGTGCCAGCACCCGTCGGTCCGGGGCCTACGAGCAGTACTTC.

The rearrangement uses TRBV6-1 and TRBJ1-5; D gene uncertain. Trimming left V 0 bases short and J 8 bases short, with 11 bases between. Per the germline V gene, CDR1 is MNHNS and CDR2 is SASEGT. The length of the CDR3 is 14 residues. This chain's CDR3 is CASSEALGLEPQHF. CDR3 bases: TGTGCCAGCAGTGAAGCACTAGGGCTTGAGCCCCAGCATTTT.

This clone was seen more than once but under ten times. The V and J genes are TRBV19 and TRBJ2-7, with D maybe TRBD2 (6 bases). The CDR3 sequence is 14 residues long. From germline, CDR1 is LNHDA and CDR2 SQIVND (reference sequence). The V end was cut by 3 bases, the J end by 2 bases, with 11 bases between. The CDR3: CASSIQAGTYEQYF. The CDR3 nucleotides are TGTGCCAGTAGTATTCAGGCGGGAACCTACGAGCAGTACTTC.

The gene calls are TRBV24-1 and TRBJ2-7; tentative D call: TRBD2 (5 bases). The CDR3 spans 11 residues. V was trimmed by 12 bases and J by 7 bases, leaving 15 bases between them. Germline CDR1 is KGHDR and CDR2 is SFDVKD. This CDR3 reads CAPGGTREQYF. For the CDR3, the DNA is TGTGCCCCAGGAGGCACGAGGGAGCAGTACTTC.

Only one count was recorded for this clone. The chain recombines TRBV28 with TRBJ1-4; D possibly corresponds to TRBD1 (5 bases). V lost 8 bases and J 8 bases, leaving 18 bases between the germline ends. In germline, CDR1 is MDHEN, CDR2 SYDVKM. The CDR3 runs to 14 residues. The CDR3 sequence is CASQNPGRTEKLFF. CDR3 bases: TGTGCCAGCCAGAATCCCGGGAGGACAGAAAAACTGTTTTTT.

This chain connects TRBV4-1 to TRBJ1-2; weak D call: TRBD1 (6 bases). Germline CDR1 reads MGHRA; CDR2 reads YSYEKL. Between the trimmed V and J ends, which lost 4 bases and 5 bases, there was a span of 17 bases. There are 15 residues in the CDR3. This chain's CDR3 is CASSRQDSSGYGYTF. CDR3 in DNA: TGCGCCAGCAGCCGACAGGACAGCTCGGGGTATGGCTACACCTTC.

The rearrangement uses TRBV30 and TRBJ2-1; 8 bases line up with TRBD1. The CDR3 consists of 15 residues. The V and J ends lost 0 bases and 5 bases, in that order; junction bases with no gene match: 6. Germline-derived CDR1 and CDR2 are GTSNPN and SVGIG (reference sequence). The CDR3 DNA reads TGTGCCTGGAGTGTCAGCGGACAGGGAGACAATGAGCAGTTCTTC. Translation gives CAWSVSGQGDNEQFF. The full variable domain, with the rest looked up from reference TRBV30 and TRBJ2-1, is SQTIHQWPATLVQPVGSPLSLECTVEGTSNPNLYWYRQAAGRGLQLLFYSVGIGQISSEVPQNLSASRPQDRQFILSSKKLLLSDSGFYLCAWSVSGQGDNEQFFGPGTRLTVL.

The gene calls are TRBV7-2 and TRBJ2-3, with TRBD2 as a possible D gene (6 bases). V was shortened by 1 base and J by 2 bases, with 13 bases between the two germline ends. The V gene's germline CDR1 is SGHTA and CDR2 FQGNSA. CDR3 size: 16 residues. CDR3 sequence: CASSLGGAGPTDTQYF. CDR3 nucleotide sequence: TGTGCCAGCAGCTTAGGCGGGGCCGGGCCCACAGATACGCAGTATTTT.

The chain joins TRBV19 to TRBJ2-2, with 10 bases fitting TRBD1. The junction had 6 bases not matched to a gene; V was cut back by 9 bases and J by 5 bases. CDR1 LNHDA and CDR2 SQIVND come from the germline V gene (reference sequence). CDR3 length: 14 residues. CDR3 sequence (DNA): TGTGCCAGCCATCCGGGACAGGGGACCGGGGAGCTGTTTTTT. Translated, it gives CASHPGQGTGELFF. Combining the CDR3 with reference TRBV19 and TRBJ2-2 gives the whole variable domain DGGITQSPKYLFRKEGQNVTLSCEQNLNHDAMYWYRQDPGQGLRLIYYSQIVNDFQKGDIAEGYSVSREKKESFPLTVTSAQKNPTAFYLCASHPGQGTGELFFGEGSRLTVL.

The chain uses TRBV18 and TRBJ1-5; weak D call: TRBD1 (5 bases). This CDR3 has 14 amino acids. V shed 2 bases and J shed 6 bases, with 11 bases lying between them. Germline CDR1 and CDR2: KGHSH and LQKENI. The CDR3 protein is CASSPDSYGQPQHF. The DNA for the CDR3 is TGTGCCAGCTCACCAGACAGTTACGGTCAGCCCCAGCATTTT.

This sequence joins TRBV5-4 and TRBJ2-7, with D unclear. Germline V CDR1 and CDR2: SGHNT, YYREEE (reference sequence). V shed 4 bases and J shed 2 bases, with 19 bases lying between them. CDR3 length equals 16 residues. CDR3 sequence reads: CASSLGRSTGPYEQYF. The CDR3 DNA sequence: TGTGCCAGCAGCCTAGGCCGCTCCACGGGTCCCTACGAGCAGTACTTC.

This chain links TRBV29-1 with TRBJ1-2, with D perhaps TRBD1 (5 bases). There are 14 residues in the CDR3. Germline V lookup: CDR1 SQVTM, CDR2 ANQGSEA. The V end was cut by 2 bases, the J end by 5 bases, with 15 bases between. The CDR3 bases are TGCAGCGTTGAATCGGCGGGGCCCCTATATGGCTACACCTTC. Translation: CSVESAGPLYGYTF.

In its sample, this clone was seen once. CDR3 bases: TGTGCCAGCAGTTTGGGGGCAAGGTACACTGAAGCTTTCTTT. It specifies CASSLGARYTEAFF. The chain uses TRBV27 and TRBJ1-1; D is possibly TRBD1 (6 bases). This CDR3 is built from 14 residues. Trimming stripped 3 bases from V and 3 bases from J, with 11 bases between. Germline V lookup: CDR1 MNHEY, CDR2 SMNVEV (reference sequence).

This clone was observed a handful of times. V gene TRBV19 combines with J gene TRBJ2-1; 8 bases map to TRBD2. The ends lost 8 bases at V and 9 bases at J; junction bases unmatched: 15. Germline CDR1 reads LNHDA; CDR2 reads SQIVND (reference sequence). The CDR3 spans 15 residues. The CDR3 protein is CASLPTGGRVSEQFF. CDR3 DNA sequence: TGTGCCAGTCTCCCCACGGGGGGGCGAGTAAGTGAGCAGTTCTTC.

J is TRBJ1-5 and V is TRBV24-1, with D perhaps TRBD1 (5 bases). Germline values: CDR1 KGHDR, CDR2 SFDVKD. The CDR3 covers 14 residues. Trimming took off 4 bases at V and 10 bases at J, with 16 bases between the two ends. For the CDR3, the DNA is TGTGCCACCAGTGACGCGGGGACTTCCCTCCCCCAGCATTTT. It is translated as CATSDAGTSLPQHF.

The chain carries TRBV10-2 and TRBJ2-2, with D maybe TRBD2 (6 bases). CDR1 is WSHSY, CDR2 SAAADI, per germline. The V gene lost 2 bases and the J gene lost 6 bases, with 10 bases spanning the gap. The CDR3 sequence is 14 residues long. The CDR3 nucleotides are TGCGCCAGCAGTGAGGTCGGGGAGGCCGGGGAGCTGTTTTTT. It translates to CASSEVGEAGELFF.

The J gene is TRBJ1-2, the V gene TRBV28; the D is unclear. Looked up from germline, CDR1 is MDHEN and CDR2 is SYDVKM. The CDR3 covers 14 residues. V lost 7 bases and J 5 bases, leaving 17 bases between the germline ends. CDR3 loop: CASKADSIGYGYTF. CDR3 DNA: TGTGCCAGCAAGGCAGATTCTATCGGGTATGGCTACACCTTC.

The chain is built from TRBV28 and TRBJ2-4; tentatively, D is TRBD2 (5 bases). Germline V gives CDR1 MDHEN, CDR2 SYDVKM. The CDR3 spans 10 residues. This CDR3 is CGSGSNIQYF. The CDR3 region has the DNA TGTGGTTCTGGGAGCAACATTCAGTACTTC.

The DNA for the CDR3 is TGCGCCAGCAGCGGGGTCCCGGGGAACGTTAATGAAAAACTGTTTTTT. This codes for CASSGVPGNVNEKLFF. The V and J genes are TRBV5-1 and TRBJ1-4; no definite D call. This CDR3 comprises 16 residues. Germline values: CDR1 SGHRS, CDR2 YFSETQ. Trimming stripped 4 bases from V and 4 bases from J, with 17 bases between. The complete variable domain, with remaining parts taken from reference TRBV5-1 and TRBJ1-4, reads KAGVTQTPRYLIKTRGQQVTLSCSPISGHRSVSWYQQTPGQGLQFLFEYFSETQRNKGNFPGRFSGRQFSNSRSEMNVSTLELGDSALYLCASSGVPGNVNEKLFFGSGTQLSVL.

This CDR3 reads CASSPRDSSYEQYF. The CDR3 coding sequence is TGTGCCAGCAGCCCTCGGGACAGCTCCTACGAGCAGTACTTC. The rearrangement joins TRBV7-9 to TRBJ2-7, with 7 bases identical to TRBD1. The CDR3 is made up of 14 amino acids. Germline values: CDR1 SEHNR, CDR2 FQNEAQ (reference sequence). Trimming cost V 5 bases and J 0 bases; bases outside gene matches: 4.

The chain combines TRBV3-1 (or the pseudogene TRBV3-2) with TRBJ2-7, with 8 bases matching TRBD1. The CDR3 is 15 residues long. The J segment lost 7 bases and the V segment lost 4 bases, leaving 12 bases of the junction unmatched. Germline V gene data show CDR1 as LGHDT and CDR2 as YNNKEL (reference sequence). CDR3 sequence: CASSPWTGQAGEQYF. CDR3 DNA: TGTGCCAGCAGCCCATGGACGGGACAGGCGGGGGAGCAGTACTTC.

The genes are TRBV6-6 and TRBJ2-3; TRBD2 aligns across 7 bases. Germline V gene lookup returns CDR1 MNHNY and CDR2 SVGAGI (reference sequence). Trimming cost V 2 bases and J 3 bases; bases outside gene matches: 5. This CDR3 has 15 residues. The CDR3 coding sequence is TGTGCCAGCAGTTACGGTGGCGGGAGAACAGATACGCAGTATTTT. This sequence encodes CASSYGGGRTDTQYF.

This chain uses TRBV28 with TRBJ2-1; 12 bases are a match to TRBD2. The CDR3 runs to 14 residues. Germline CDR1 MDHEN, CDR2 SYDVKM. V lost 5 bases, J lost 14 bases, and 10 bases stayed unmatched. The CDR3 sequence is CASSVGLAGRGEFF. For the CDR3, the DNA is TGTGCCAGCAGTGTTGGACTAGCGGGGAGAGGTGAGTTCTTC.

The chain has TRBV5-1 and TRBJ2-3; 10 bases fit TRBD1. The V and J ends lost 4 bases and 5 bases, in that order; junction bases with no gene match: 4. The CDR3 length is 14 residues. Germline V gives CDR1 SGHRS, CDR2 YFSETQ. CDR3 DNA sequence: TGCGCCAGCAGCCCGGGACAGGGGCGAGATACGCAGTATTTT. It codes for CASSPGQGRDTQYF.

The chain employs TRBV5-1 and TRBJ2-7; 7 bases align to TRBD2. CDR1 SGHRS and CDR2 YFSETQ come from the germline V gene. The CDR3 covers 14 residues. The V segment lost 0 bases and the J segment 6 bases; nucleotides outside the gene matches: 6. This chain's CDR3 is CASSLGLAQSEQYF. The CDR3 DNA reads TGCGCCAGCAGCTTGGGACTAGCTCAATCCGAGCAGTACTTC.

The chain employs TRBV2 and TRBJ1-5; D gene unclear. V lost 4 bases, J lost 1 base, and 8 bases lay in between. Per germline, CDR1 SNHLY and CDR2 FYNNEI. There are 14 residues in the CDR3. The CDR3 here is CASSGLRSNQPQHF. The CDR3 coding sequence is TGTGCCAGCAGTGGCTTGAGAAGCAATCAGCCCCAGCATTTT.